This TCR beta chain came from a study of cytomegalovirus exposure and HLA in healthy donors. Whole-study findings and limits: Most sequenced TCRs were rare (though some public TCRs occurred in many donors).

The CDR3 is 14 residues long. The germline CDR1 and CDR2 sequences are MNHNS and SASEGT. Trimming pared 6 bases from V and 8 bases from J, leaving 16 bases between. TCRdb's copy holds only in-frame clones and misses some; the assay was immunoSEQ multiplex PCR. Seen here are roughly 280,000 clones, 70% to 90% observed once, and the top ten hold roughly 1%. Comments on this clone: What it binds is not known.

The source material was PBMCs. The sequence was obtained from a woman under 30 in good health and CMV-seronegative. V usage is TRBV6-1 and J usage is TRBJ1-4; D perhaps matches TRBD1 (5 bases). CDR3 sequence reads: CASRIVGREEKLFF. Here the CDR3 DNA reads TGTGCCAGCAGAATTGTGGGGCGGGAAGAAAAACTGTTTTTT.